These T cell receptor beta chains were read from a single sample in a study of CD8+CD57+ T cells in acquired aplastic anemia. TCRdb reprocessed the reads via MiXCR and lists one record per CDR3 protein. The sample has 120,000 or so distinct CDR3 sequences; about 43% are singletons. The material sequenced was sorted CD4+, CD8+, or CD8+CD57+ T cells (not recorded which) from PBMCs. The origin of the receptors is a human donor with aplastic anemia. Each CDR3 is given with its conserved first and last residue. D genes are given only for firm matches. Not every row has a clone size; where given, it reads once, few, many or a size class.

V gene	D gene	CDR3 length	clone size	J gene	CDR3 DNA	CDR3 protein
TRBV4-1	-	16	many	TRBJ1-2	TGCGCCAGCAGCCAAGCCGGGCAGGGAGGTCAGTATGGCTACACCTTC	CASSQAGQGGQYGYTF
TRBV5-5	-	17	many	TRBJ1-3	TGTGCCAGCAGCGTACGGGACGGATGGGGTTCTGGAAACACCATATATTTT	CASSVRDGWGSGNTIYF
TRBV6-1	TRBD2	11	-	TRBJ2-1	TGTGCCAGCAGTCCTGGACTAGGGGAGTTCTTC	CASSPGLGEFF
TRBV18	TRBD2	14	few	TRBJ2-3	TGTGCCAGCTCACTCCGGGACTACACAGATACGCAGTATTTT	CASSLRDYTDTQYF
TRBV5-1	-	15	many	TRBJ1-5	TGCGCCAGCAGCTTGGAGGGGGGTAGGTTTCAGCCCCAGCATTTT	CASSLEGGRFQPQHF
TRBV5-8	-	13	many	TRBJ2-6	TGTGCCATACCGACGGGAGGGGCCAACGTCCTGACTTTC	CAIPTGGANVLTF
TRBV12-3/TRBV12-4	TRBD1	15	many	TRBJ1-1	TGTGCCAGCACCCTGGGGACAGGGGGCGGGACTGAAGCTTTCTTT	CASTLGTGGGTEAFF
TRBV3-1	-	14	-	TRBJ2-7	TGTGCCAGCAGCCAAATAATGACAAGCTACGAGCAGTACTTC	CASSQIMTSYEQYF
TRBV5-1	-	13	-	TRBJ2-7	TGCGCCAGCAGCTTGGAACTGGGGCACGAGCAGTACTTC	CASSLELGHEQYF
TRBV3-1	-	15	-	TRBJ1-4	TGTGCCAGCAGCCAAGAACGGTTGACTAATGAAAAACTGTTTTTT	CASSQERLTNEKLFF
TRBV2	TRBD2	15	many	TRBJ2-2	TGTGCCAGCACCAGCAGGACTAGCGCCACCGGGGAGCTGTTTTTT	CASTSRTSATGELFF
TRBV7-8	TRBD1	14	many	TRBJ1-2	TGTGCCAGCAGCCCTCGGGACAGGGGGTTTGGCTACACCTTC	CASSPRDRGFGYTF
TRBV20-1	-	16	few	TRBJ1-1	TGCAGTGCTACCTCAATCCTTTCAACAGGGCACACTGAAGCTTTCTTT	CSATSILSTGHTEAFF
TRBV20-1	TRBD2	15	-	TRBJ2-5	TGCAGTGCCCGGACGAGCGGGGGGGCCGGGGAGACCCAGTACTTC	CSARTSGGAGETQYF
TRBV6-5	-	15	-	TRBJ1-4	TGTGCCAGCAGTTACAGGACCGCAACTAATGAAAAACTGTTTTTT	CASSYRTATNEKLFF
TRBV10-3	-	10	once	TRBJ2-3	TGTGCCAGCAATCGGGATACGCAGTATTTT	CASNRDTQYF